The clone carrying this TCR beta chain showed up just a few times. These data are taken from a study of blood T cell repertoires in COVID-19. Across the whole study: Italy, Spain and the United States were the sources of the convalescent and acute COVID-19 samples. Sample material is recorded as cDNA or gDNA derived from T cells, B-cell-depleted T cells, or PBMCs.

The germline V gene has CDR1 KGHSH and CDR2 LQKENI. The V gene end was trimmed by 6 bases and the J gene end by 8 bases; junction bases not matched to a gene: 9. The CDR3 has 15 amino acids. Profiling relied on immunoSEQ multiplex PCR, and the TCRdb table lists in-frame clones only, not all of them. The data hold 200,000 to 250,000 clones, with approximately 80% observed a single time. This rearrangement joins TRBV18 to TRBJ2-4; 11 nucleotides line up with TRBD1. The sample comprised peripheral blood. The sequence came from a woman in her 70s with acute or convalescent COVID-19. The CDR3 spells CASSEGTGGTDIQYF. Written as DNA, the CDR3 is TGTGCCAGCTCGGAGGGGACAGGGGGTACGGACATTCAGTACTTC.